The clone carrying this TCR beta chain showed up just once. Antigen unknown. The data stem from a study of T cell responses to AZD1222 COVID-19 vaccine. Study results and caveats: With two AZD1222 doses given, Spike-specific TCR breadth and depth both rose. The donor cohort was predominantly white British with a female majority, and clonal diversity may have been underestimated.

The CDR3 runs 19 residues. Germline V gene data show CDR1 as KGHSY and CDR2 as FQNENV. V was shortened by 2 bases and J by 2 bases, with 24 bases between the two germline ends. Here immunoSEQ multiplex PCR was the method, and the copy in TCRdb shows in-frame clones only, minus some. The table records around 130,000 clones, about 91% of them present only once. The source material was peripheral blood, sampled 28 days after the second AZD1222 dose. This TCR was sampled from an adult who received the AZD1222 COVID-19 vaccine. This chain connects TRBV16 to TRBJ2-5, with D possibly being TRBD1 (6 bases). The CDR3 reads CASSQPAGQTGFKQETQYF. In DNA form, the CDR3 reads TGTGCCAGCAGCCAACCCGCCGGACAGACTGGGTTTAAGCAAGAGACCCAGTACTTC.